Each of the 8 T cell receptor beta chains below was sequenced from the same sample in a study of T-cell memory formation after mild COVID-19. TCRdb reprocessed the 5' RACE reads with MiXCR, giving one entry per CDR3 protein. The sample contains about 210,000 distinct CDR3 sequences, about 10% of which appear only once. The sequencing input was PBMCs or a T cell subset sorted from them (not recorded which). The source of these receptors is a man between 18 and 29 years old who had mild COVID-19 (a few samples of this study predate the infection). Cell type and time point are not known.

This chain joins TRBV12-3 or TRBV12-4 and TRBJ1-5; 7 positions match TRBD1. V lost 4 bases and J lost 4; bases outside the gene matches: 7. This CDR3 spans 15 amino acids. The CDR3 coding sequence is TGTGCCAGCAGTTCACGGGGACAGCGGAATCAGCCCCAGCATTTT. Amino acids: CASSSRGQRNQPQHF.

This clonotype was observed a handful of times. The chain uses TRBV20-1 and TRBJ1-1; D possibly corresponds to TRBD1 (6 bases). CDR3 length equals 14 residues. Germline V gene lookup returns CDR1 DFQATT and CDR2 SNEGSKA (reference sequence). Trimming took 1 base from V and 4 from J, leaving 13 bases between them. CDR3 sequence (DNA): TGCAGTGCTAGAGCTGTGGGGGGCACCACTGAAGCTTTCTTT. Residues: CSARAVGGTTEAFF.

The chain uses TRBV5-8 and TRBJ2-6, with D possibly being TRBD1 (6 bases). This CDR3 region has 15 residues. V dropped 3 bases and J dropped 3 bases, with 10 bases sitting between them. CDR1 is SGHTS and CDR2 is YDEGEE in the germline V gene. CDR3 residues: CASSYYRVGANVLTF. CDR3 DNA: TGTGCCAGCAGCTATTACAGGGTTGGGGCCAACGTCCTGACTTTC.

In this sample, this clonotype turned up many times. The chain has TRBV6-5 and TRBJ1-5; D gene ambiguous. In germline, CDR1 is MNHEY, CDR2 SVGAGI. This CDR3 has 14 amino acids. The germline V and J ends were trimmed by 2 bases and 3 bases, with 8 bases remaining between them. CDR3 amino acids: CASSYAQINQPQHF. For the CDR3, the DNA is TGTGCCAGCAGTTACGCCCAGATCAATCAGCCCCAGCATTTT.

This clonotype was recorded many times. The gene calls are TRBV7-9 and TRBJ2-3; 11 bases fit TRBD2. Germline CDR1 and CDR2: SEHNR and FQNEAQ (reference sequence). This CDR3 region has 14 residues. With 8 bases clipped from V and 1 base from J, the junction kept 2 bases outside the gene matches. The CDR3 sequence: CASPTSGGTDTQYF. For the CDR3, the DNA is TGTGCCAGCCCGACTAGCGGGGGCACAGATACGCAGTATTTT.

This CDR3 is CASSHGQRNYGYTF. CDR3 sequence (DNA): TGTGCCAGCAGCCATGGACAGAGAAACTATGGCTACACCTTC. J is TRBJ1-2 and V is TRBV3-1; D is perhaps TRBD1 (6 bases). V was clipped by 3 bases and J by 2 bases, with 10 bases between them. The CDR3 contains 14 residues. CDR1 and CDR2 from the germline V gene are LGHDT and YNNKEL (reference sequence).

At least ten counts were recorded for this clonotype. This chain links TRBV12-3 or TRBV12-4 with TRBJ1-5, with D possibly matching TRBD1 (5 bases). V gave up 6 bases and J gave up 0 bases, with 15 bases separating them. This CDR3 spans 16 amino acids. CDR3 sequence reads: CASRLGTAYSNQPQHF. The CDR3 region has the DNA TGTGCCAGCAGACTAGGGACGGCTTATAGCAATCAGCCCCAGCATTTT.

The chain carries TRBV27 and TRBJ2-7, with 8 bases identical to TRBD1. The trim removed 2 bases at V and 3 bases at J, leaving 6 bases unmatched. CDR3 length: 15 residues. CDR1 and CDR2 (germline): MNHEY, SMNVEV (reference sequence). CDR3 amino acids: CASSLRPGTGYEQYF. The CDR3 nucleotides are TGTGCCAGCAGTTTACGGCCTGGGACAGGCTACGAGCAGTACTTC.